The 13 T cell receptor beta chains presented below share a single source sample, sequenced in a study of T-cell reconstitution after alpha-beta-depleted transplantation in children. Preparation of the TCRbeta library was carried out with unique molecular identifiers. TCRdb itself ran the PCR reads through MiXCR, one entry per CDR3 protein. The profile covers nearly 550,000 distinct CDR3 sequences, with 15% to 20% appearing a single time and 3% to 3.5% taken by the ten largest. Sequencing used PBMCs from the stem cell graft donor, obtained from the stem cell graft. The source of these receptors is a human donor who donated a stem cell graft to a child with acute lymphoblastic leukemia.

In its sample, this clonotype was seen a few times. The V call is TRBV5-1, the J call TRBJ2-7, with no clear D. This CDR3 comprises 14 residues. The ends were cut back, 3 bases at V and 2 bases at J, with 12 bases in the middle. Germline V lookup: CDR1 SGHRS, CDR2 YFSETQ. Here the CDR3 reads CASSWDLNAYEQYF. In DNA form, the CDR3 reads TGCGCCAGCAGCTGGGATCTTAACGCCTACGAGCAGTACTTC.

The V call is TRBV20-1, the J call TRBJ2-1; 9 bases map to TRBD2. The CDR3 contains 17 residues. V trimming: 5 bases; J trimming: 7 bases; junction bases outside the gene matches: 18. The germline gives CDR1 DFQATT, CDR2 SNEGSKA (reference sequence). CDR3 bases: TGCAGTGCTTGTCCCTCCCATAGCGGGGGCTACTTTAATGAGCAGTTCTTC. This codes for CSACPSHSGGYFNEQFF.

This clonotype was counted between two and nine times. The chain combines TRBV27 with TRBJ1-5; the D gene is possibly TRBD1 (6 bases). V was shortened by 5 bases and J by 1 base, with 12 bases between the two germline ends. The CDR3 length is 15 residues. Germline CDR1 and CDR2: MNHEY and SMNVEV (reference sequence). Written as DNA, the CDR3 is TGTGCCAGCAGTCCCGAGCAGGGGAGCAATCAGCCCCAGCATTTT. Translated: CASSPEQGSNQPQHF.

The V call is TRBV29-1, the J call TRBJ2-1; TRBD1 aligns across 11 bases. V was pared by 4 bases and J by 7 bases, with 3 bases of the junction left unmatched. The CDR3 contains 13 residues. Germline assignment: CDR1 SQVTM and CDR2 ANQGSEA. This chain's CDR3 is CSVVGTGGNEQFF. CDR3 nucleotide sequence: TGCAGCGTTGTTGGGACAGGGGGGAATGAGCAGTTCTTC.

The chain carries TRBV20-1 and TRBJ2-3, with TRBD2 identical over 13 bases. Germline CDR1 DFQATT, CDR2 SNEGSKA (reference sequence). The junction had 13 bases not matched to a gene; V was cut back by 0 bases and J by 4 bases. The CDR3 runs 19 residues. CDR3 residues: CSARDPLAGGPVKADTQYF. CDR3 nucleotides: TGCAGTGCTAGAGACCCACTAGCGGGAGGGCCAGTTAAAGCAGATACGCAGTATTTT.

This rearrangement joins TRBV9 to TRBJ1-2; possibly TRBD1 for D (5 bases). CDR3 length: 12 residues. V was cut by 5 bases and J by 4 bases, with 9 bases left in between. Germline V gene sequence: CDR1 SGDLS, CDR2 YYNGEE. The CDR3 protein is CASRGDLYGYTF. The CDR3 DNA follows: TGTGCCAGCAGGGGGGACCTCTATGGCTACACCTTC.

This clonotype has only a few counts. The V call is TRBV20-1, the J call TRBJ2-2; no reliable D call. V was pared by 8 bases and J by 5 bases, with 12 bases between. The germline V gene encodes CDR1 DFQATT and CDR2 SNEGSKA (reference sequence). This CDR3 is built from 12 residues. DNA for the CDR3: TGCAGTACCAGGTTGGGAACCGGGGAGCTGTTTTTT. Translation gives CSTRLGTGELFF.

The chain employs TRBV5-1 and TRBJ2-2; maybe TRBD2 (6 bases). CDR3 size: 16 residues. The germline V gene encodes CDR1 SGHRS and CDR2 YFSETQ. Trimming shortened V by 3 bases and J by 3 bases, and 15 bases separated the two germline ends. In DNA, the CDR3 is TGCGCCAGCAGCTGGGCGGGACCAGCAGACACCGGGGAGCTGTTTTTT. Translating gives CASSWAGPADTGELFF. The complete variable domain, with remaining parts taken from reference TRBV5-1 and TRBJ2-2, reads KAGVTQTPRYLIKTRGQQVTLSCSPISGHRSVSWYQQTPGQGLQFLFEYFSETQRNKGNFPGRFSGRQFSNSRSEMNVSTLELGDSALYLCASSWAGPADTGELFFGEGSRLTVL.

This clonotype was observed a few times. The rearrangement uses TRBV5-6 and TRBJ1-5; D gene uncertain. The CDR3 is 14 amino acids. Trimming stripped 2 bases from V and 5 bases from J, with 11 bases between. CDR1 is SGHDT and CDR2 is YYEEEE in the germline V gene. The CDR3 nucleotides read TGTGCCAGCAGCTTCCGGGCTACCGATCAGCCCCAGCATTTT. The encoded protein is CASSFRATDQPQHF.

The V and J genes are TRBV11-2 and TRBJ2-5; the D call may be TRBD1 or TRBD2 (6 bases each). CDR1 and CDR2 (germline): SGHAT, FQNNGV. Trimming cost V 0 bases and J 0 bases, with 14 bases left between them. The CDR3 has 17 residues. CDR3 protein: CASSLDAGGADQETQYF. CDR3 coding DNA: TGTGCCAGCAGCTTAGACGCCGGGGGCGCCGACCAAGAGACCCAGTACTTC.

V and J are TRBV12-3 or TRBV12-4 and TRBJ1-3; maybe TRBD1 (6 bases). Trimming took 5 bases from V and 4 from J, leaving 12 bases between them. The CDR3 is made up of 14 amino acids. The CDR3: CASSGGVPGNTIYF. The CDR3 nucleotides are TGTGCCAGCAGTGGGGGCGTCCCCGGAAACACCATATATTTT.

A few counts support this clonotype. This chain uses TRBV12-3 or TRBV12-4 with TRBJ1-3; the D is unclear. V was clipped by 3 bases and J by 0 bases, with 6 bases between them. The CDR3 extends over 14 amino acids. The CDR3 DNA follows: TGTGCCAGCAGTTTCGCTGTCTCTGGAAACACCATATATTTT. Amino acid sequence: CASSFAVSGNTIYF.

Comment on this clonotype: A read error may account for a junction end that differs from germline. The CDR3 sequence is CASGYRLGDGANVLTF. The CDR3 DNA is TGTGCCAGCGGTTACCGTCTGGGGGATGGGGCCAACGTCCTGACTTTC. The V gene is TRBV6-5, the J gene TRBJ2-6, with D perhaps assigned TRBD1 or TRBD2 (5 bases each). Per germline, CDR1 MNHEY and CDR2 SVGAGI. This CDR3 has 16 residues.